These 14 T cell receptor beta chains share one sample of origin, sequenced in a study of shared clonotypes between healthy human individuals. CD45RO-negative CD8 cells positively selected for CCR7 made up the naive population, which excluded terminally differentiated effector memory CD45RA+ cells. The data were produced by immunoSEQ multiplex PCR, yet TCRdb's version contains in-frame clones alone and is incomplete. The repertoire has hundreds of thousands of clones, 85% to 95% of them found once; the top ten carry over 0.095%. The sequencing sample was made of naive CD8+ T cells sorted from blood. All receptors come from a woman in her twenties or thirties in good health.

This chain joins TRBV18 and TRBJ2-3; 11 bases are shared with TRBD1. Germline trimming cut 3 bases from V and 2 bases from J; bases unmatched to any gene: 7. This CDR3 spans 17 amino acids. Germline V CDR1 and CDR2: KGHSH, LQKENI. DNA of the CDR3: TGTGCCAGCTCACCCCGGGACAGGGGGTACACCACAGATACGCAGTATTTT. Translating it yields CASSPRDRGYTTDTQYF. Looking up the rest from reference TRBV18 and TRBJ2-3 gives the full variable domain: NAGVMQNPRHLVRRRGQEARLRCSPMKGHSHVYWYRQLPEEGLKFMVYLQKENIIDESGMPKERFSAEFPKEGPSILRIQQVVRGDSAAYFCASSPRDRGYTTDTQYFGPGTRLTVL.

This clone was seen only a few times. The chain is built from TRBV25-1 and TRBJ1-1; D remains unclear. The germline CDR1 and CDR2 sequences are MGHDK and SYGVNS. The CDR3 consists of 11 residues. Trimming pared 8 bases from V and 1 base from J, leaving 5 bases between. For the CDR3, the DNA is TGTGCCAGCGGCCAGAACACTGAAGCTTTCTTT. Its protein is CASGQNTEAFF.

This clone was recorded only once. CDR3 bases: TGTGCCAGCAGCTCGAGGTGGGACTCTGGAAACACCATATATTTT. It codes for CASSSRWDSGNTIYF. The chain uses TRBV5-6 and TRBJ1-3; D uncertain. V lost 3 bases to trimming and J lost 0 bases, with 10 bases between them. The CDR3 loop spans 15 amino acids. CDR1 and CDR2 (germline): SGHDT, YYEEEE.

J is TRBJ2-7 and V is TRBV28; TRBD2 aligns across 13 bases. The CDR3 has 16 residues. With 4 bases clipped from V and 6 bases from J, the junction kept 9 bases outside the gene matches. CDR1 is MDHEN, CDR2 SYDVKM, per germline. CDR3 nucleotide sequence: TGTGCCAGCAGTTGGACTAGCGGGAGTGCGGGGCGCGAGCAGTACTTC. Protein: CASSWTSGSAGREQYF.

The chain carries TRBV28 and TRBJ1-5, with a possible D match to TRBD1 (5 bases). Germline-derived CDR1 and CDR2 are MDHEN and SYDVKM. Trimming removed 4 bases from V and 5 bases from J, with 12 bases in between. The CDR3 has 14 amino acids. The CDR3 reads CASSSGLLDQPQHF. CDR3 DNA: TGTGCCAGCAGTTCGGGACTGTTGGATCAGCCCCAGCATTTT.

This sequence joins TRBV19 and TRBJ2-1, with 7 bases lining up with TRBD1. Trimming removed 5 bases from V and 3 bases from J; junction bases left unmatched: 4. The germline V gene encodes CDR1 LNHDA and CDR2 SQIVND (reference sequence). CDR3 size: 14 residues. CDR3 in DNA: TGTGCCAGTAGTGGGACAGCGAGCTACAATGAGCAGTTCTTC. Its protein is CASSGTASYNEQFF.

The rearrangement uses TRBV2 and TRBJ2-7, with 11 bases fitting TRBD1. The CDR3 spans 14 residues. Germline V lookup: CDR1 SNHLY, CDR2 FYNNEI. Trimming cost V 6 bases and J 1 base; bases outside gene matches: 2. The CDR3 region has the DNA TGTGCCAGCAGAGGGACAGGGGGGTCCTACGAGCAGTACTTC. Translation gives CASRGTGGSYEQYF.

The CDR3 protein is CASGRDAPPNEQFF. CDR3 DNA: TGTGCCAGCGGGCGGGACGCCCCCCCCAATGAGCAGTTCTTC. The chain links TRBV6-5 to TRBJ2-1; D is possibly TRBD2 (6 bases). V lost 8 bases and J lost 6, with 17 bases in between. The CDR3 has 14 amino acids. Germline V gene lookup returns CDR1 MNHEY and CDR2 SVGAGI.

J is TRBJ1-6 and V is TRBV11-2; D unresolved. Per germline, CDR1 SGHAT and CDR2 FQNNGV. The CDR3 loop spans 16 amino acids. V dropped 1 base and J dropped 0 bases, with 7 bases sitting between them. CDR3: CASSLVVSSYNSPLHF. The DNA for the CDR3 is TGTGCCAGCAGCTTAGTGGTTAGCTCCTATAATTCACCCCTCCACTTT.

In nucleotides, the CDR3 is TGTGCCAGCAGTACGGGACAGGGATCCTTGAACGGTCAGCCCCAGCATTTT. Translating it yields CASSTGQGSLNGQPQHF. The rearrangement joins TRBV2 to TRBJ1-5, with 9 bases fitting TRBD1. CDR1 is SNHLY, CDR2 FYNNEI, per germline. CDR3 size: 17 residues. The ends lost 5 bases at V and 6 bases at J; junction bases unmatched: 14.

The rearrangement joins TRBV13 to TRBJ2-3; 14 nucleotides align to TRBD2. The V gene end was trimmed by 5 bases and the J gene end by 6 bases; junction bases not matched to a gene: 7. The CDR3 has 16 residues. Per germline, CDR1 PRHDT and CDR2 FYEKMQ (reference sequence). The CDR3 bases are TGTGCCAGCAGCCAGGGGACTAGCGGGAGTAAGGATACGCAGTATTTT. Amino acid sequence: CASSQGTSGSKDTQYF.

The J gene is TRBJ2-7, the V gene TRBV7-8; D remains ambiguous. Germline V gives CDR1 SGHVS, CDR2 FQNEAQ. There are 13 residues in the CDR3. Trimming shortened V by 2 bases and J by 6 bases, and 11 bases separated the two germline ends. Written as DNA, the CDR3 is TGTGCCAGCAGCTTATCCTCCCGGGTCGAGCAGTACTTC. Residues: CASSLSSRVEQYF. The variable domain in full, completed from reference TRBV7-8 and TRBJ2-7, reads GAGVSQSPRYKVAKRGQDVALRCDPISGHVSLFWYQQALGQGPEFLTYFQNEAQLDKSGLPSDRFFAERPEGSVSTLKIQRTQQEDSAVYLCASSLSSRVEQYFGPGTRLTVT.

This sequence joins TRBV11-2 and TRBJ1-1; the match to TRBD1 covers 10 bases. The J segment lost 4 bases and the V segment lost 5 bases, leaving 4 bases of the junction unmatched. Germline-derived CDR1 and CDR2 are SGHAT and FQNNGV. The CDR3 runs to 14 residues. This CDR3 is CASSDWTGGTEAFF. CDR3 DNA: TGTGCCAGCAGCGATTGGACAGGGGGCACTGAAGCTTTCTTT.

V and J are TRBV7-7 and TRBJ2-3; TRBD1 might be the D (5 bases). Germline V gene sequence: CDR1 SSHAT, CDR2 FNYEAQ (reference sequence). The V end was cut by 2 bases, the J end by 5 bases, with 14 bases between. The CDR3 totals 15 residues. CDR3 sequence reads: CASSLSQGDLDTQYF. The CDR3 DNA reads TGTGCCAGCAGCTTAAGTCAGGGCGACTTAGATACGCAGTATTTT.